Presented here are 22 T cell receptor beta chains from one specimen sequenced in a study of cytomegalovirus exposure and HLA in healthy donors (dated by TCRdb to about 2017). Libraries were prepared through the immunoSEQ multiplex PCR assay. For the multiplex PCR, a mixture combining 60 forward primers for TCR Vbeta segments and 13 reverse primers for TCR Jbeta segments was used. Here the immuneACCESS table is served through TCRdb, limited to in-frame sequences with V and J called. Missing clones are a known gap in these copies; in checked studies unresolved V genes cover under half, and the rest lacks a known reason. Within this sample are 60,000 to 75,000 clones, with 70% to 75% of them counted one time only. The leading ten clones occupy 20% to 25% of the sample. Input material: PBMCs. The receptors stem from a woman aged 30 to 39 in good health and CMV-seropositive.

The CDR3 protein is CASSQVVGSEAFF. The DNA of the CDR3 is TGCGCCAGCAGCCAGGTGGTAGGATCTGAAGCTTTCTTT. This chain uses TRBV5-1 with TRBJ1-1; no firm D call. The CDR3 is 13 amino acids. Trimming took off 4 bases at V and 6 bases at J, with 13 bases between the two ends. The germline CDR1 and CDR2 sequences are SGHRS and YFSETQ.

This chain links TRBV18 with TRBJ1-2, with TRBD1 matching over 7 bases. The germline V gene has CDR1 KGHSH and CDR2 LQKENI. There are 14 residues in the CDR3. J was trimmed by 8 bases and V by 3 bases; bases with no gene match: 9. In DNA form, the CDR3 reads TGTGCCAGCTCACCCGAACAGGGGACGGAGGGCTACACCTTC. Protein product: CASSPEQGTEGYTF.

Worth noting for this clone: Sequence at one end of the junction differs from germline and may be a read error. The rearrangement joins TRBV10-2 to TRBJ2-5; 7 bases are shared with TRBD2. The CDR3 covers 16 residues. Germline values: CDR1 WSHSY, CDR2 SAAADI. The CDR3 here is CASSESMTGGQKTQYF. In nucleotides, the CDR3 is TGCGCCAGCAGTGAGTCCATGACGGGAGGCCAAAAGACCCAGTACTTC.

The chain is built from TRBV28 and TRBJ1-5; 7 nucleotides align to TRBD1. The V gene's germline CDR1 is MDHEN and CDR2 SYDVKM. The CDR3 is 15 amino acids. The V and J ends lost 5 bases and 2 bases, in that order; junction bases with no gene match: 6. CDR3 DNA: TGTGCCAGCAGTATTACAGGGGAGGGCAATCAGCCCCAGCATTTT. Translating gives CASSITGEGNQPQHF.

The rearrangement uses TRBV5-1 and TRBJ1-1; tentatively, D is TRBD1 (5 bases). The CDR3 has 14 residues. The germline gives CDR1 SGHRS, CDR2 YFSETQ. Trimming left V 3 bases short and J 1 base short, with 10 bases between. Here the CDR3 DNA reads TGCGCCAGCAGCTCCGTCGGACAGAACACTGAAGCTTTCTTT. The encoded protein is CASSSVGQNTEAFF.

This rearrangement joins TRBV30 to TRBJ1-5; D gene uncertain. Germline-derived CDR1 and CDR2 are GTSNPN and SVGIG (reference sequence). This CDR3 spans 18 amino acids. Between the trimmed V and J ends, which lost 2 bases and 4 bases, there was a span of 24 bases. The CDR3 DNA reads TGTGCCTGGAGTCCCCGGGTAGGAATAATAGAAAGGAATCAGCCCCAGCATTTT. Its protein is CAWSPRVGIIERNQPQHF.

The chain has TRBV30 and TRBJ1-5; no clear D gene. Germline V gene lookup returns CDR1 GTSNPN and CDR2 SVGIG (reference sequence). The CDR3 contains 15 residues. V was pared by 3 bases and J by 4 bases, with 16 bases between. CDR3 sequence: CAWSDGSHRNQPQHF. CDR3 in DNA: TGTGCCTGGAGCGACGGGTCCCACCGGAATCAGCCCCAGCATTTT.

The CDR3 coding sequence is TGTGCCAGCAGCTTAACCCAGCAAGAGACCCAGTACTTC. This gives the protein CASSLTQQETQYF. V is TRBV7-2 and J is TRBJ2-5, with no clear D. Trimming removed 2 bases at V and 2 bases at J, with 6 bases between. This CDR3 spans 13 amino acids. From germline, CDR1 is SGHTA and CDR2 FQGNSA.

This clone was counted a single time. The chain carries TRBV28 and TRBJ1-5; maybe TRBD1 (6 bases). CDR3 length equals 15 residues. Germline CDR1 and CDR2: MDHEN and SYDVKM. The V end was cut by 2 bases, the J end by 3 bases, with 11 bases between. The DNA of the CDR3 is TGTGCCAGCAGTTTAGCCGACAGGCACAATCAGCCCCAGCATTTT. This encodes CASSLADRHNQPQHF.

CDR3 sequence (DNA): TGTGCCAGCAGCCAAGGGGTCAGGAGCAATCAGCCCCAGCATTTT. The encoded protein is CASSQGVRSNQPQHF. The chain has TRBV4-2 and TRBJ1-5; D gene uncertain. V was shortened by 1 base and J by 1 base, with 8 bases between the two germline ends. Germline values: CDR1 LGHNA, CDR2 YNFKEQ. This CDR3 region has 15 residues.

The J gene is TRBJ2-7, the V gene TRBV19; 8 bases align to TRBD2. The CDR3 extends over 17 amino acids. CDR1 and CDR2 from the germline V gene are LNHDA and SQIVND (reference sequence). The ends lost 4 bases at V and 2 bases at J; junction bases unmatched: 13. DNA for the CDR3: TGTGCCAGTAGTACGAGACGAGCGGGAGTGGGTACCTACGAGCAGTACTTC. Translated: CASSTRRAGVGTYEQYF. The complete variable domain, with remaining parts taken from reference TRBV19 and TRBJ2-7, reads DGGITQSPKYLFRKEGQNVTLSCEQNLNHDAMYWYRQDPGQGLRLIYYSQIVNDFQKGDIAEGYSVSREKKESFPLTVTSAQKNPTAFYLCASSTRRAGVGTYEQYFGPGTRLTVT.

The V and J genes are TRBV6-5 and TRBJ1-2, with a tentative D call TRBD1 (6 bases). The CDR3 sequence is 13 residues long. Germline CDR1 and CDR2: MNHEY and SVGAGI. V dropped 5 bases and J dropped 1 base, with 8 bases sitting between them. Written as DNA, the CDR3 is TGTGCCAGCAGTAAGGACAGTAACTATGGCTACACCTTC. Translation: CASSKDSNYGYTF.

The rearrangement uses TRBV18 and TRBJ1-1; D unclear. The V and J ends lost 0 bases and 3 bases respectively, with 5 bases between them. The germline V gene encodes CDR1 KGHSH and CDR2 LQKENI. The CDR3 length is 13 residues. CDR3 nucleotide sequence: TGTGCCAGCTCACCACCGCAGGACACTGAAGCTTTCTTT. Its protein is CASSPPQDTEAFF. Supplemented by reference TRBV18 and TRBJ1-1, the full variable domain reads NAGVMQNPRHLVRRRGQEARLRCSPMKGHSHVYWYRQLPEEGLKFMVYLQKENIIDESGMPKERFSAEFPKEGPSILRIQQVVRGDSAAYFCASSPPQDTEAFFGQGTRLTVV.

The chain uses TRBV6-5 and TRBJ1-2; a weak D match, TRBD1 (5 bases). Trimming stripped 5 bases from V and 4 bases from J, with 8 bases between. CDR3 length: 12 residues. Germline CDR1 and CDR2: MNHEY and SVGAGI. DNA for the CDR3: TGTGCCAGCAGTCGGGACTCCTATGGCTACACCTTC. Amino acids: CASSRDSYGYTF.

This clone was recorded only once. As DNA, the CDR3 is TGTGCCAGCAGCTCCAGCGGGAGAGCCAATGAGCAGTTCTTC. This sequence encodes CASSSSGRANEQFF. J is TRBJ2-1 and V is TRBV7-2, with 8 bases that match TRBD2. Trimming at V came to 4 bases and at J to 6 bases, leaving 5 bases not matched to a gene. Germline CDR1 is SGHTA and CDR2 is FQGNSA. This CDR3 has 14 amino acids.

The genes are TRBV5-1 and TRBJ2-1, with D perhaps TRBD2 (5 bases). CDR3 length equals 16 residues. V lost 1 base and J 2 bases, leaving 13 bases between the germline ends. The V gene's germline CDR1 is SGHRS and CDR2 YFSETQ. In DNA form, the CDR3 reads TGCGCCAGCAGCTTGTGGGCGGGCCAAACCTACAATGAGCAGTTCTTC. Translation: CASSLWAGQTYNEQFF. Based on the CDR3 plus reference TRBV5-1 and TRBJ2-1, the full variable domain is KAGVTQTPRYLIKTRGQQVTLSCSPISGHRSVSWYQQTPGQGLQFLFEYFSETQRNKGNFPGRFSGRQFSNSRSEMNVSTLELGDSALYLCASSLWAGQTYNEQFFGPGTRLTVL.

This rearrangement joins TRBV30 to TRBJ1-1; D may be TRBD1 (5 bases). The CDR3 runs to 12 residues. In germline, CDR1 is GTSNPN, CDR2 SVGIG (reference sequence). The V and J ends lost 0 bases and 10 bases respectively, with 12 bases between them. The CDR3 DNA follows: TGTGCCTGGAGTGTAGGAGGGGTTAGAGCTTTCTTT. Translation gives CAWSVGGVRAFF.

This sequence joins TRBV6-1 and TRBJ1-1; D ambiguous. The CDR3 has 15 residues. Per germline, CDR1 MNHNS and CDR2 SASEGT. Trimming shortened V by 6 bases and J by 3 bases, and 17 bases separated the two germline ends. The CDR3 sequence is CASRRESSPDTEAFF. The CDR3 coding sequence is TGTGCCAGCAGGAGGGAGTCGAGCCCCGACACTGAAGCTTTCTTT.

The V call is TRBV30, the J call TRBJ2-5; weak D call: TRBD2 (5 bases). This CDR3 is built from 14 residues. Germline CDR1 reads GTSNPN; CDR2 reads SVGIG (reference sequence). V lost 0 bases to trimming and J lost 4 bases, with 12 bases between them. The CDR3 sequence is CAWSVGSSGETQYF. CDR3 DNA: TGTGCCTGGAGTGTGGGTTCGAGCGGAGAGACCCAGTACTTC. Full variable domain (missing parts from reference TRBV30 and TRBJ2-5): SQTIHQWPATLVQPVGSPLSLECTVEGTSNPNLYWYRQAAGRGLQLLFYSVGIGQISSEVPQNLSASRPQDRQFILSSKKLLLSDSGFYLCAWSVGSSGETQYFGPGTRLLVL.

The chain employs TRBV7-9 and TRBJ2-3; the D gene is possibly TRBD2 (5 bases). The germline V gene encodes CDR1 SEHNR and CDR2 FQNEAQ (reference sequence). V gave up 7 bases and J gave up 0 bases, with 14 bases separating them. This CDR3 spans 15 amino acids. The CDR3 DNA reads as TGTGCCAGCACCCTTAGCGAGACTAGCACAGATACGCAGTATTTT. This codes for CASTLSETSTDTQYF.

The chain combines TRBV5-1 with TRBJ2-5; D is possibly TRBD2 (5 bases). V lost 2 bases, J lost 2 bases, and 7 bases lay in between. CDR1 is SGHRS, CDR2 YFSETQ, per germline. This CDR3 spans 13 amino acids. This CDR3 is CASSFSGQETQYF. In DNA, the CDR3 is TGCGCCAGCAGCTTCAGCGGACAAGAGACCCAGTACTTC. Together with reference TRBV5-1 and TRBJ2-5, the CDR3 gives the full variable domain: KAGVTQTPRYLIKTRGQQVTLSCSPISGHRSVSWYQQTPGQGLQFLFEYFSETQRNKGNFPGRFSGRQFSNSRSEMNVSTLELGDSALYLCASSFSGQETQYFGPGTRLLVL.

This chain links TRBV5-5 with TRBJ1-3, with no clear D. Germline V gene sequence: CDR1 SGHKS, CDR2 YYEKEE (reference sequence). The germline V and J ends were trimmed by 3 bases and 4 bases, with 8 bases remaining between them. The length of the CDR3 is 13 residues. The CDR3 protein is CASSSGPGNTIYF. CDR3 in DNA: TGTGCCAGCAGCTCAGGCCCGGGAAACACCATATATTTT.